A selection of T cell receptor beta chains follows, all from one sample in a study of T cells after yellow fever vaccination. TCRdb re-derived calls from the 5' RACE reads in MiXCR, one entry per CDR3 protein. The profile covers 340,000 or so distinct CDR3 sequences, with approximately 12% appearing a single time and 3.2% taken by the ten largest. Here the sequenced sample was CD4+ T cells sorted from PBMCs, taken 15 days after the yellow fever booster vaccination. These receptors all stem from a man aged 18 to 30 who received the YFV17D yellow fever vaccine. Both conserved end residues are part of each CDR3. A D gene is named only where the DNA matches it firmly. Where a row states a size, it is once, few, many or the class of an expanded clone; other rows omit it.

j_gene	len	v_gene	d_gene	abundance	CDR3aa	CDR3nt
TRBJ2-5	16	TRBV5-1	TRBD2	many	CASSLGAGGSEETQYF	TGCGCCAGCAGCTTGGGAGCGGGGGGGTCGGAAGAGACCCAGTACTTC
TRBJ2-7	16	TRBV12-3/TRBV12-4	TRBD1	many	CASSDVRSRDSYEQYF	TGTGCCAGCAGTGACGTTAGATCCCGGGACAGTTACGAGCAGTACTTC
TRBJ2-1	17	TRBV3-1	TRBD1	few	CASSQRSGTGGYNEQFF	TGTGCCAGCAGCCAACGGTCCGGGACAGGGGGTTACAATGAGCAGTTCTTC
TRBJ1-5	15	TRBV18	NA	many	CASSPKVGAGQPQHF	TGTGCCAGCTCACCTAAAGTTGGGGCCGGGCAGCCCCAGCATTTT
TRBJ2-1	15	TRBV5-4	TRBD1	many	CASSWDREFYNEQFF	TGTGCCAGCAGCTGGGACAGGGAGTTTTACAATGAGCAGTTCTTC
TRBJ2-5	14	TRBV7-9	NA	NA	CASSLAFGAETQYF	TGTGCCAGCAGCTTAGCGTTCGGGGCAGAGACCCAGTACTTC
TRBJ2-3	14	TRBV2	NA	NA	CASTSLARTDTQYF	TGTGCCAGCACCTCGCTAGCTCGCACAGATACGCAGTATTTT
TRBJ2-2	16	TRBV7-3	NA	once	CASSRNPHSFFGELFF	TGTGCCAGCAGCCGCAACCCTCATAGTTTCTTCGGGGAGCTGTTTTTT
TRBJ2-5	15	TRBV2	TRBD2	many	CASGGLAGPEETQYF	TGTGCCAGCGGAGGACTAGCGGGACCCGAAGAGACCCAGTACTTC
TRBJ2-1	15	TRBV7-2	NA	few	CASSGFGQIYNEQFF	TGTGCCAGCAGCGGCTTCGGACAGATTTACAATGAGCAGTTCTTC
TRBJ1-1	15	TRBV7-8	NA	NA	CASSWGWGMNTEAFF	TGTGCCAGCAGCTGGGGTTGGGGGATGAACACTGAAGCTTTCTTT
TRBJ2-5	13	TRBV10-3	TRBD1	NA	CAIRSDRGETQYF	TGTGCCATCAGATCCGACAGGGGAGAGACCCAGTACTTC
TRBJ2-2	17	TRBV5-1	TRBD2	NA	CASSWGLAGGISGELFF	TGCGCCAGCAGCTGGGGACTAGCGGGGGGTATCTCCGGGGAGCTGTTTTTT
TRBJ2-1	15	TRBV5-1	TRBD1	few	CASSARDRGRGEQFF	TGCGCCAGCAGCGCCCGGGACAGGGGGCGAGGAGAGCAGTTCTTC
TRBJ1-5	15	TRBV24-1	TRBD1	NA	CATKGLTGINQPQHF	TGTGCCACTAAGGGACTGACAGGGATCAATCAGCCCCAGCATTTT
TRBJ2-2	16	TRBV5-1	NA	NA	CASSLVVGAGTGELFF	TGCGCCAGCAGCTTGGTGGTCGGGGCCGGCACCGGGGAGCTGTTTTTT
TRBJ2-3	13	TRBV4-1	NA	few	CASSQYIADTQYF	TGCGCCAGCAGCCAATATATAGCAGATACGCAGTATTTT
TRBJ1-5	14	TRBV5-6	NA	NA	CASSLVSSDQPQHF	TGTGCCAGCAGCTTGGTGTCCTCGGATCAGCCCCAGCATTTT
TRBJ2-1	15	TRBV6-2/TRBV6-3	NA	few	CASSQTGGAYNEQFF	TGTGCCAGCAGCCAAACAGGTGGAGCCTACAATGAGCAGTTCTTC
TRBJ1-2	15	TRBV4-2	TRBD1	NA	CASSHITGGGDGYTF	TGTGCCAGCAGTCATATAACAGGGGGAGGAGATGGCTACACCTTC
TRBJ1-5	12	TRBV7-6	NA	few	CASSHMGQPQHF	TGTGCCAGCAGCCATATGGGTCAGCCCCAGCATTTT
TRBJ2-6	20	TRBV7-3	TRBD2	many	CASSPRGRGGQGSGANVLTF	TGTGCCAGCAGCCCCCGGGGGAGGGGAGGCCAAGGCTCTGGGGCCAACGTCCTGACTTTC
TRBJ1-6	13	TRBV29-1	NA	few	CSARGSYNSPLHF	TGCAGCGCCAGGGGTTCCTATAATTCACCCCTCCACTTT